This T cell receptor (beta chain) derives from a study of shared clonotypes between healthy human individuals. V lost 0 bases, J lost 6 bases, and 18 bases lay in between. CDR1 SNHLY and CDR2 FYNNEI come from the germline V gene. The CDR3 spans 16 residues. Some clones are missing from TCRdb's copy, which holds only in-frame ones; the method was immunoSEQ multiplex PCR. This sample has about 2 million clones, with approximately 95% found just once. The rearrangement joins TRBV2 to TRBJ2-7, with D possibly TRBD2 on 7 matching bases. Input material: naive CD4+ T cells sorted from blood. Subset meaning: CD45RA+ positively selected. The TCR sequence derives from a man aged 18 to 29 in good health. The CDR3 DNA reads TGTGCCAGCAGTGAAGCGCTAACAGGGAGGGCTGGCGAGCAGTACTTC. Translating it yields CASSEALTGRAGEQYF.